This passage covers 14 T cell receptor beta chains from one sample sequenced in a study of T cell repertoires in cytomegalovirus infection. TCRdb reprocessed the reads via MiXCR and lists one record per CDR3 protein. In the table there are approximately 910,000 distinct CDR3 sequences, 30% to 40% of which are singletons. No cognate antigen is known for these TCRs. The input for sequencing was cultured CD8+ T cells from PBMCs, taken from culture after CMV antigen stimulation. The origin of the receptors is a human donor in good health (CMV status not recorded). Some clones in this sample may be carry-over from other donors' samples.

This clonotype was observed a handful of times. This chain's CDR3 is CASTSSTGANVLTF. CDR3 in DNA: TGTGCCAGCACCTCATCCACTGGGGCCAACGTCCTGACTTTC. The chain joins TRBV28 to TRBJ2-6, with unresolved D. Germline V gene sequence: CDR1 MDHEN, CDR2 SYDVKM. The CDR3 sequence is 14 residues long. Deletions cut 7 bases from V and 2 bases from J, with 9 bases between. Looking up the rest from reference TRBV28 and TRBJ2-6 gives the full variable domain: DVKVTQSSRYLVKRTGEKVFLECVQDMDHENMFWYRQDPGLGLRLIYFSYDVKMKEKGDIPEGYSVSREKKERFSLILESASTNQTSMYLCASTSSTGANVLTFGAGSRLTVL.

This clonotype appeared a few times. The chain employs TRBV27 and TRBJ2-1; 10 bases match TRBD2. V trimming: 6 bases; J trimming: 3 bases; junction bases outside the gene matches: 5. This CDR3 spans 15 amino acids. CDR1 MNHEY and CDR2 SMNVEV come from the germline V gene (reference sequence). CDR3 sequence: CASSNSGGFYNEQFF. CDR3 bases: TGTGCCAGCAGCAATAGCGGGGGGTTCTACAATGAGCAGTTCTTC.

This clonotype was counted a few times. V usage is TRBV27 and J usage is TRBJ2-1; TRBD2 matches 10 bases. V trimming: 0 bases; J trimming: 7 bases; junction bases outside the gene matches: 6. The CDR3 has 16 amino acids. CDR1 is MNHEY, CDR2 SMNVEV, per germline (reference sequence). The CDR3 region has the DNA TGTGCCAGCAGTTTATCCGCTAGCGGGGGTGGAAATGAGCAGTTCTTC. Translating it yields CASSLSASGGGNEQFF.

This clonotype was found a few times. The chain joins TRBV6-6 to TRBJ1-4, with D hard to call. This CDR3 contains 14 residues. Germline V CDR1 and CDR2: MNHNY, SVGAGI (reference sequence). The V end was cut by 2 bases, the J end by 1 base, with 5 bases between. In DNA form, the CDR3 reads TGTGCCAGCAGTTACGTGGGAACTAATGAAAAACTGTTTTTT. Its protein product is CASSYVGTNEKLFF.

The chain joins TRBV10-3 to TRBJ1-3; the match to TRBD1 covers 9 bases. Germline V CDR1 and CDR2: ENHRY, SYGVKD. The CDR3 sequence is 14 residues long. V dropped 3 bases and J dropped 8; count of bases not matched to a gene: 5. CDR3 amino acids: CAISEQGAVDTIYF. The CDR3 DNA reads TGTGCCATCAGTGAACAGGGGGCGGTGGACACCATATATTTT.

Only a few counts were recorded for this clonotype. V and J are TRBV20-1 and TRBJ2-5; TRBD2 matches at 9 bases. With V trimmed by 3 bases and J by 4 bases, 6 bases remained unmatched. CDR3 length: 14 amino acids. CDR1 is DFQATT and CDR2 is SNEGSKA in the germline V gene (reference sequence). The CDR3 DNA reads as TGCAGTGCTAGTAATAGCGGGGGACTAGAGACCCAGTACTTC. This translates into CSASNSGGLETQYF.

The chain recombines TRBV20-1 with TRBJ1-1; possible D gene TRBD1, 5 bases. Per germline, CDR1 DFQATT and CDR2 SNEGSKA (reference sequence). This CDR3 is built from 16 residues. Trimming removed 1 base at V and 4 bases at J, with 19 bases between. This CDR3 reads CSARANSGVGSTEAFF. Here the CDR3 DNA reads TGCAGTGCTAGAGCAAATTCGGGGGTCGGTAGCACTGAAGCTTTCTTT.

The sample holds many counts of this clonotype. The chain recombines TRBV7-9 with TRBJ1-4; TRBD1 agrees at 9 bases. After removal of 2 bases from V and 6 bases from J, the junction contained 4 bases not matched to a gene. Germline loops: CDR1 SEHNR, CDR2 FQNEAQ (reference sequence). The CDR3 has 15 amino acids. The CDR3: CASSLTRTGDEKLFF. The CDR3 DNA sequence: TGTGCCAGCAGCTTAACTCGGACAGGGGATGAAAAACTGTTTTTT.

CDR3 sequence (DNA): TGTGCCAGCAGCGGGACCGACGAAGGTGACTATGGCTACACCTTC. Encoded protein: CASSGTDEGDYGYTF. This rearrangement joins TRBV3-1 to TRBJ1-2; tentatively, D is TRBD1 (5 bases). V was cut by 5 bases and J by 3 bases, with 16 bases left in between. The CDR3 extends over 15 amino acids. Germline CDR1 and CDR2: LGHDT and YNNKEL (reference sequence).

Notes on this clonotype: Germline and junction disagree at one end, which may indicate a read error. The chain is built from TRBV4-1 and TRBJ2-7, with D tentatively TRBD1 or TRBD2 (5 bases each). The germline V gene encodes CDR1 MGHRA and CDR2 YSYEKL. The CDR3 contains 14 residues. This chain's CDR3 is CASSLGTQSFEQYF. In DNA, the CDR3 is TGCGCCAGCAGCCTCGGGACGCAATCCTTCGAGCAGTACTTC.

This clonotype showed up many times. V usage is TRBV7-2 and J usage is TRBJ1-6, with D uncertain. The V gene lost 1 base and the J gene lost 3 bases, with 10 bases spanning the gap. From germline, CDR1 is SGHTA and CDR2 FQGNSA. The CDR3 extends over 16 amino acids. CDR3: CASSLDGRYYNSPLHF. CDR3 bases: TGTGCCAGCAGCTTAGATGGACGGTACTATAATTCACCCCTCCACTTT.

The chain joins TRBV2 to TRBJ1-1; D gene unclear. Between the trimmed V and J ends, which lost 4 bases and 3 bases, there was a span of 12 bases. CDR3 length: 14 residues. Looked up from germline, CDR1 is SNHLY and CDR2 is FYNNEI. CDR3 sequence (DNA): TGTGCCAGCAGTGTTCGGGCGAGGGACACTGAAGCTTTCTTT. Protein sequence: CASSVRARDTEAFF.

This clonotype has more than one count but fewer than ten. This chain uses TRBV20-1 with TRBJ1-1; possibly TRBD1 for D (6 bases). Germline CDR1 and CDR2: DFQATT and SNEGSKA (reference sequence). Trimming stripped 6 bases from V and 4 bases from J, with 12 bases between. The CDR3 length is 12 residues. CDR3 nucleotide sequence: TGCAGTGCCAGGGGCCGTCGCACTGAAGCTTTCTTT. Amino acid sequence: CSARGRRTEAFF.

The chain joins TRBV6-6 to TRBJ2-5; D may be TRBD2 (7 bases). Between the trimmed V and J ends, which lost 2 bases and 5 bases, there was a span of 18 bases. CDR3 size: 16 residues. Germline assignment: CDR1 MNHNY and CDR2 SVGAGI (reference sequence). The CDR3 DNA reads as TGTGCCAGCAGTTACACGGGCGGGGGTCAGGGGGAGACCCAGTACTTC. Translating gives CASSYTGGGQGETQYF.